This is a list of T cell receptor beta chains from one sample in a study of CD8 T cells in Susac syndrome. TCRdb redid the calling of the immunoSEQ multiplex PCR reads with MiXCR, one entry per CDR3 protein. In the table there are 84,000 or so distinct CDR3 sequences, 90% to 97% of which are singletons. Material for sequencing was CD8+ T cells from PBMCs. The receptors shown here come from a human donor with Susac syndrome. The CDR3 runs from the conserved cysteine through the conserved F or W.

v_call cdr3_aa
TRBV9 CASSDLSGELFF
TRBV25-1 CASRVNTEAFF
TRBV12-3/TRBV12-4 CASSSNEGGNQPQHF
TRBV9 CASSPTGGDGYTF
TRBV6-5 CASSYGGGGEQFF
TRBV6-2/TRBV6-3 CASSYTWTGEAFF
TRBV20-1 CSAPTTTYEQYF
TRBV9 CASSLGNTGELFF
TRBV4-1 CASSQPHRGLSRSPLHF
TRBV15 CATREGSLNTEAFF
TRBV9 CASSMGGLRRHTDTQYF
TRBV13 CATRISTGELFF
TRBV25-1 CASSEFADRKEGYTF
TRBV12-3/TRBV12-4 CASRPTPNSPLHF
TRBV27 CASSVAGAGTDTQYF
TRBV7-9 CASSLEYGLAVSYNEQFF
TRBV29-1 CAVGGDSSYNEQFF
TRBV7-9 CASSGPNQPQHF
TRBV5-4 CASYRDRAPNEQFF
TRBV7-9 CASSRSNNEQFF
TRBV7-9 CASSRGFLETQYF
TRBV7-9 CASSSSGTGNYGYTF
TRBV14 CASSHEGGHRGMNTEAFF
TRBV5-4 CASSPDTSPYNEQFF
TRBV9 CASRSGPNTEAFF
TRBV5-4 CASSLPGQGAEAFF
TRBV29-1 CSVGTGNTGELFF
TRBV29-1 CSVGGMGDEQFF
TRBV19 CASSIAILTATHEQFF
TRBV2 CRSEGWFRYNEQFF
TRBV29-1 CSVEGDSSSYGYTF
TRBV19 CASSIASGDEQFF
TRBV2 CASSWRGGPGTDTQYF
TRBV2 CATEGLKYNEQFF
TRBV11-3 CASSLPPYNEQFF
TRBV15 CATSSWGETQYF
TRBV20-1 CSARERDSYQPQHF
TRBV7-6 CASSLEGRTLDTQYF
TRBV7-9 CASSLGGLAQYF
TRBV5-4 CASSWRRTGTRYF
TRBV20-1 CSARSGRSEGGYGYTF
TRBV24-1 CATSDPKRGPETQYF
TRBV5-6 CASSFRTGGGNQPQHF
TRBV20-1 CSARDGVSGRGDEQFF
TRBV7-8 CASRPQRSSYNEQFF
TRBV9 CASSPSRKGTPYEQYF
TRBV9 CASSPRGGASGSDEQFF
TRBV5-1 CASSLSPGATEAFF
TRBV27 CASSLRGQMNTEAFF
TRBV7-7 CASSPPTSGATDTQYF
TRBV29-1 CSVEDTRTYNEQFF
TRBV7-9 CASGRGLKGYGYTF
TRBV20-1 CSARDWGEYGRDNEQFF
TRBV3-1 CASSHLNRDTQYF
TRBV20-1 CSARVPEVGDEQYF
TRBV20-1 CSARKWDSKSYEQYF
TRBV29-1 CSVETSGSVPGELFF